This T cell receptor (beta chain) was retrieved from a study of shared clonotypes between healthy human individuals. This CDR3 is 14 amino acids long. Trimming removed 7 bases at V and 7 bases at J, with 16 bases between. The germline V gene has CDR1 SGHTA and CDR2 FQGNSA. It was on ten immunoSEQ deep assay plates that unsorted PBMC DNA was sequenced. Source study methods: Because ImmunoSEQ provided only junction sequences with no quality scores, the filtering differed. TCRdb keeps only in-frame clones here, not all; method: immunoSEQ multiplex PCR. V and J calls and clone size are as listed in that table; D and trimming were resolved from the DNA. The table records more than 400,000 clones, roughly 80% of them present only once. The donor population consisted of healthy HIV-negative adults with no recent acute infections or vaccinations. This clone came up once.

The gene calls are TRBV7-2 and TRBJ2-2; D is possibly TRBD2 (6 bases). This sequence originates from a woman in her thirties or forties in good health. Some clones in this sample may be carry-over from other donors' samples. Material for sequencing was PBMCs. The CDR3 sequence is CASTGAGGHGELFF. CDR3 sequence (DNA): TGTGCCAGCACCGGGGCCGGAGGGCACGGGGAGCTGTTTTTT.